The 20 T cell receptor beta chains presented below share a single source sample, sequenced in a study of a mutant IDH1 vaccine in newly diagnosed glioma. TCRdb keeps only in-frame clones here, not all; method: immunoSEQ multiplex PCR. Of some 61,000 clones in the sample, just over 85% are singletons; the top ten hold 2.9%. Time point indicated: baseline, week 1 (first vaccination visit). Specified treatment: pre-vaccination baseline after standard-of-care therapy. The sample was PBMCs, taken from a glioma patient treated with radiotherapy, temozolomide or both. The receptors here all came from a man younger than 45 with glioma.

V gene TRBV6-5 combines with J gene TRBJ2-2; no firm D call. The CDR3 runs 13 residues. Trimming cost V 1 base and J 2 bases, with 2 bases left between them. Germline-derived CDR1 and CDR2 are MNHEY and SVGAGI. The CDR3 bases are TGTGCCAGCAGTTACTTAAACACCGGGGAGCTGTTTTTT. Translation gives CASSYLNTGELFF.

This sequence joins TRBV9 and TRBJ2-1; TRBD2 matches 12 bases. V trimming: 3 bases; J trimming: 4 bases; junction bases outside the gene matches: 5. This CDR3 spans 16 amino acids. Germline V gives CDR1 SGDLS, CDR2 YYNGEE. Here the CDR3 reads CASSAPGLAGYNEQFF. Here the CDR3 DNA reads TGTGCCAGCAGCGCCCCAGGACTAGCGGGATACAATGAGCAGTTCTTC.

V gene TRBV2 combines with J gene TRBJ2-5; a weak D match, TRBD1 (5 bases). From germline, CDR1 is SNHLY and CDR2 FYNNEI. With 0 bases removed from V and 0 bases from J, the gap between germline ends came to 11 bases. The CDR3 consists of 16 residues. For the CDR3, the DNA is TGTGCCAGCAGTGAAGCGTTACAGGTGTACCAAGAGACCCAGTACTTC. This sequence encodes CASSEALQVYQETQYF.

V is TRBV5-1 and J is TRBJ2-2; 13 nucleotides align to TRBD2. Per the germline V gene, CDR1 is SGHRS and CDR2 is YFSETQ. V shed 2 bases and J 0 bases; nucleotides not matched to a gene: 10. The CDR3 totals 20 residues. DNA for the CDR3: TGCGCCAGCAGCTTCCTTCCGGGACTAGCGGGGTCGGCGAACACCGGGGAGCTGTTTTTT. This gives the protein CASSFLPGLAGSANTGELFF.

V usage is TRBV4-1 and J usage is TRBJ1-5; D uncertain. Trimming pared 1 base from V and 5 bases from J, leaving 6 bases between. The CDR3 sequence is 13 residues long. Looked up from germline, CDR1 is MGHRA and CDR2 is YSYEKL. DNA for the CDR3: TGCGCCAGCAGCCAAGTCCTTTATCAGCCCCAGCATTTT. It codes for CASSQVLYQPQHF.

The chain is built from TRBV18 and TRBJ1-1; D is possibly TRBD1 (5 bases). CDR1 is KGHSH, CDR2 LQKENI, per germline. Trimming took off 2 bases at V and 4 bases at J, with 5 bases between the two ends. The CDR3 runs to 12 residues. This chain's CDR3 is CASSPGATEAFF. Written as DNA, the CDR3 is TGTGCCAGCTCACCAGGGGCCACTGAAGCTTTCTTT.

The V gene is TRBV6-5, the J gene TRBJ2-1; TRBD2 aligns across 9 bases. V was pared by 7 bases and J by 4 bases, with 8 bases of the junction left unmatched. Germline values: CDR1 MNHEY, CDR2 SVGAGI. The CDR3 spans 15 residues. The CDR3 DNA reads TGTGCCAGCAAAATAGCGGGGGCGACGTACAATGAGCAGTTCTTC. Protein product: CASKIAGATYNEQFF.

This clone showed up just a few times. The chain combines TRBV2 with TRBJ1-1; possible D gene TRBD1, 6 bases. Deletions cut 7 bases from V and 6 bases from J, with 15 bases between. Germline V gene lookup returns CDR1 SNHLY and CDR2 FYNNEI. The CDR3 has 13 residues. The CDR3 DNA reads TGTGCCAGCAACCCTGGGACATTCTCTGAAGCTTTCTTT. It is translated as CASNPGTFSEAFF.

This chain connects TRBV5-1 to TRBJ1-6; 9 bases agree with TRBD1. The CDR3 has 14 residues. Germline assignment: CDR1 SGHRS and CDR2 YFSETQ. V dropped 3 bases and J dropped 7; count of bases not matched to a gene: 2. This CDR3 reads CASSSGTGNSPLHF. The CDR3 DNA reads TGCGCCAGCAGCTCCGGGACAGGGAATTCACCCCTCCACTTT.

This chain uses TRBV5-1 with TRBJ2-3, with 7 positions matching TRBD2. In germline, CDR1 is SGHRS, CDR2 YFSETQ. The J segment lost 1 base and the V segment lost 3 bases, leaving 11 bases of the junction unmatched. The CDR3 length is 17 residues. The chain's CDR3 is CASSSTGTTGGTDTQYF. Here the CDR3 DNA reads TGCGCCAGCAGCTCGACCGGGACTACGGGTGGCACAGATACGCAGTATTTT.

The J gene is TRBJ1-5, the V gene TRBV19; D gene uncertain. This CDR3 comprises 18 residues. The germline V and J ends were trimmed by 1 base and 4 bases, with 20 bases remaining between them. Germline lookup yields CDR1 LNHDA and CDR2 SQIVND (reference sequence). Written as DNA, the CDR3 is TGTGCCAGTAGTATAGCCGCGACCATTTTCGGAGATAATCAGCCCCAGCATTTT. It yields the protein CASSIAATIFGDNQPQHF.

In its sample, this clone was seen once. The CDR3 protein is CASSAPGPRWETQYF. DNA for the CDR3: TGTGCCAGCAGCGCACCGGGACCCCGGTGGGAGACCCAGTACTTC. This chain connects TRBV9 to TRBJ2-5, with D possibly called TRBD1 or TRBD2 (5 bases each). This CDR3 has 15 amino acids. Trimming removed 3 bases at V and 5 bases at J, with 17 bases between. The germline CDR1 and CDR2 sequences are SGDLS and YYNGEE.

The chain has TRBV6-6 and TRBJ1-6; D uncertain. Looked up from germline, CDR1 is MNHNY and CDR2 is SVGAGI (reference sequence). The CDR3 extends over 14 amino acids. V was shortened by 7 bases and J by 10 bases, with 17 bases between the two germline ends. CDR3 in amino acids: CASIGGRKGSPLHF. CDR3 in DNA: TGTGCCAGCATCGGAGGACGAAAGGGCTCACCCCTCCACTTT.

V gene TRBV18 combines with J gene TRBJ1-3, with D tentatively TRBD1 (5 bases). The CDR3 loop spans 16 amino acids. Germline V gene lookup returns CDR1 KGHSH and CDR2 LQKENI. The V and J ends lost 0 bases and 1 base respectively, with 10 bases between them. Written as DNA, the CDR3 is TGTGCCAGCTCACCACCAGGGGTGAGATCTGGAAACACCATATATTTT. Translation: CASSPPGVRSGNTIYF.

The chain carries TRBV28 and TRBJ2-3, with D unclear. V gave up 2 bases and J gave up 7 bases, with 7 bases separating them. The length of the CDR3 is 12 residues. Germline V gene lookup returns CDR1 MDHEN and CDR2 SYDVKM. The CDR3 DNA reads as TGTGCCAGCAGTTTACAGATGTATACGCAGTATTTT. Encoded protein: CASSLQMYTQYF.

The rearrangement joins TRBV10-3 to TRBJ2-4; 8 nucleotides align to TRBD1. The junction had 5 bases not matched to a gene; V was cut back by 2 bases and J by 8 bases. The CDR3 covers 14 residues. Germline V gives CDR1 ENHRY, CDR2 SYGVKD. CDR3 sequence reads: CAISEPGGLDIQYF. The CDR3 DNA is TGTGCCATCAGTGAGCCAGGGGGCTTGGACATTCAGTACTTC.

This chain connects TRBV11-2 to TRBJ1-2, with D possibly being TRBD1 (5 bases). The CDR3 spans 15 residues. V lost 1 base and J 4 bases, leaving 13 bases between the germline ends. Germline V gene sequence: CDR1 SGHAT, CDR2 FQNNGV. The DNA for the CDR3 is TGTGCCAGCAGCTTAGCCCCGGGGCACCCCTATGGCTACACCTTC. The encoded protein is CASSLAPGHPYGYTF.

DNA for the CDR3: TGTGCCAGCTCACCATCACAGAACACTGAAGCTTTCTTT. Encoded protein: CASSPSQNTEAFF. This sequence joins TRBV18 and TRBJ1-1, with unresolved D. CDR3 size: 13 residues. Germline values: CDR1 KGHSH, CDR2 LQKENI. V shed 2 bases and J shed 1 base, with 5 bases lying between them.

V gene TRBV4-1 combines with J gene TRBJ2-2; D is undetermined. With 0 bases removed from V and 5 bases from J, the gap between germline ends came to 13 bases. From germline, CDR1 is MGHRA and CDR2 YSYEKL. This CDR3 contains 16 residues. CDR3 region: CASSQEIAASTGELFF. As DNA, the CDR3 is TGCGCCAGCAGCCAAGAAATCGCGGCTTCGACCGGGGAGCTGTTTTTT.

There are a few counts of this clone. This chain uses TRBV28 with TRBJ1-5; possibly TRBD1 for D (6 bases). V lost 7 bases and J 3 bases, leaving 13 bases between the germline ends. The CDR3 spans 14 residues. In germline, CDR1 is MDHEN, CDR2 SYDVKM. The CDR3 protein is CASKFSGDNQPQHF. In nucleotides, the CDR3 is TGTGCCAGCAAATTCTCAGGGGACAATCAGCCCCAGCATTTT.